This T cell receptor (beta chain) was captured in a study of tumor-infiltrating lymphocytes in primary liver carcinoma. Study overall: The five patients, who were men and women, ranged in age from 30 to 69 years. Stage T1-T3 N0M0 and a size of roughly 4.2 to 11 cm characterized the tumors.

A word on this clonotype: Antigen: not known.

V was pared by 5 bases and J by 4 bases, with 6 bases of the junction left unmatched. Germline CDR1 reads SGHAT; CDR2 reads FQNNGV. The CDR3 runs to 15 residues. Study-wide results and caveats: The overlap of tumor-adjacent and tumor-blood pairs was smaller than that of tumor region pairs. The study found a significantly higher top-250-clone fraction in tumors than in blood (p = 0.039).

Synthesis of TCR beta cDNA was carried out from 500 ng total RNA with a constant-region primer. What produced the TCR beta libraries was three nested multiplex PCR rounds using slightly modified ARM-PCR. It was with TRBV1-TRBV30 forward primers and a C-beta reverse primer that the first two PCR rounds were run, at roughly 10 cycles each. A single record per CDR3 protein comes from TCRdb applying MiXCR to the multiplex PCR reads. The repertoire consists of more than 90,000 distinct CDR3 sequences, with around 73% occurring once and the leading ten covering 9.5% to 15%. For each extraction, RNA and DNA were obtained together from around 20-30 mg of unsorted bulk tissue.

The rearrangement joins TRBV11-2 to TRBJ2-3; 10 nucleotides match TRBD2. Material for sequencing was liver tumor tissue from sampling region 2. Subset reported: tumor region T2, inferior pole. The TCR was taken from an older woman with primary liver carcinoma and hepatitis B virus infection. The CDR3 DNA follows: TGTGCCAGCAGCCATAGCGGGGGGCGGGCAGATACGCAGTATTTT. It specifies CASSHSGGRADTQYF.